Listed here are 2 T cell receptor beta chains from one sample, sequenced in a study of blood T cell repertoires in COVID-19. Libraries were prepared by immunoSEQ multiplex PCR; TCRdb keeps only in-frame clonotypes and omits some of them. The sample has approximately 210,000 clones, 92% seen once; the top ten hold approximately 1.2%. Sequencing used peripheral blood. These receptors originate from a man aged 25 to 40 with acute or convalescent COVID-19.

This rearrangement joins TRBV7-3 to TRBJ2-6; perhaps TRBD1 as D (6 bases). CDR3 size: 19 residues. The germline CDR1 and CDR2 sequences are SGHTA and FQGTGA. V lost 4 bases, J lost 0 bases, and 19 bases lay in between. The CDR3: CASSSDSALSSSGANVLTF. The CDR3 DNA sequence: TGTGCCAGCAGCTCGGACAGCGCCTTATCGTCCTCTGGGGCCAACGTCCTGACTTTC.

This clone was seen once. In nucleotides, the CDR3 is TGTGCCAGCAGTACAGGGGGAACAAGTCAGCCCCAGCATTTT. Protein sequence: CASSTGGTSQPQHF. The J gene is TRBJ1-5, the V gene TRBV2; 8 bases are shared with TRBD1. The CDR3 sequence is 14 residues long. The ends lost 5 bases at V and 6 bases at J; junction bases unmatched: 6. Germline assignment: CDR1 SNHLY and CDR2 FYNNEI.